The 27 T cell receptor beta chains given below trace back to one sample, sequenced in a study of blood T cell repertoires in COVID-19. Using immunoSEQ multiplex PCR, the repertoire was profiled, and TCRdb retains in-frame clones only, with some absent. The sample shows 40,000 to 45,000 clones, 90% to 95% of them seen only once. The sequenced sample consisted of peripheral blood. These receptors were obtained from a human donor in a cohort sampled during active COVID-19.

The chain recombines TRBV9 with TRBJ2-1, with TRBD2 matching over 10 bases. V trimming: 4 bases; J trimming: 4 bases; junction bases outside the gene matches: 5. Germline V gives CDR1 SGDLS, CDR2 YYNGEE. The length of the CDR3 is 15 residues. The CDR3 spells CASSSLAGAYNEQFF. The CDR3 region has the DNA TGTGCCAGCAGCTCCCTAGCGGGGGCTTACAATGAGCAGTTCTTC.

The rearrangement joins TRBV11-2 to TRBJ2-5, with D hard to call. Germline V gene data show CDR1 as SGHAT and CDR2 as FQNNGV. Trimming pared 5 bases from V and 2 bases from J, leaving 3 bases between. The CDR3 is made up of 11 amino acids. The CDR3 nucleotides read TGTGCCAGCAGCCCTCAAGAGACCCAGTACTTC. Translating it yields CASSPQETQYF.

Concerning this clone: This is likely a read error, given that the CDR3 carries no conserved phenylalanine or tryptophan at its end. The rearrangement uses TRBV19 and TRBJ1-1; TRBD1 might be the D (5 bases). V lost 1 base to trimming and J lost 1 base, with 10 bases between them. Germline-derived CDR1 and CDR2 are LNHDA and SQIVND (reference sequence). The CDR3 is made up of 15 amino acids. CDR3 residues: CASSIVGGRNTEAFL. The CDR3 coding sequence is TGTGCCAGTAGTATAGTGGGGGGGAGGAACACTGAAGCTTTCCTT.

The CDR3 coding sequence is TGCGCCAGCAGCCAAAACAGGGGGTGGGACACCGGGGAGCTGTTTTTT. It is translated as CASSQNRGWDTGELFF. V gene TRBV4-3 combines with J gene TRBJ2-2, with 8 bases matching TRBD1. This CDR3 is 16 amino acids long. Per the germline V gene, CDR1 is LGHNA and CDR2 is YSLEER. With V trimmed by 2 bases and J by 3 bases, 5 bases remained unmatched.

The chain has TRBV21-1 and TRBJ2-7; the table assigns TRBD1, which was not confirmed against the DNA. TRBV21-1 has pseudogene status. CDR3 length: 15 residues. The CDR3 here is CASGEEQGSRYEQYF. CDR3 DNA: TGTGCCAGTGGGGAGGAACAGGGGAGCCGGTACGAGCAGTACTTC.

The CDR3 DNA is TGCAGCGTTGGCAGGGGGAGCTCCTACGAGCAGTACTTC. It translates to CSVGRGSSYEQYF. The V gene is TRBV29-1, the J gene TRBJ2-7; 7 positions match TRBD1. The CDR3 spans 13 residues. The germline CDR1 and CDR2 sequences are SQVTM and ANQGSEA. Trimming took 4 bases from V and 0 from J; bases not matched to a gene: 3.

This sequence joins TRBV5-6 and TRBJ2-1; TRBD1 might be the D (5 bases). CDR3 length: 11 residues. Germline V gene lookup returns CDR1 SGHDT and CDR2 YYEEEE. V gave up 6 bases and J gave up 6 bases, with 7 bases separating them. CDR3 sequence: CASNRFNEQFF. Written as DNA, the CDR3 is TGTGCCAGCAACAGGTTCAATGAGCAGTTCTTC.

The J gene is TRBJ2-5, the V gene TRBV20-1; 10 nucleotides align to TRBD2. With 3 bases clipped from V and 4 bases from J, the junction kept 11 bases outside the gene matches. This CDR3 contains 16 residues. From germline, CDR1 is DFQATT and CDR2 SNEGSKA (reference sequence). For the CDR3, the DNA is TGCAGTGCTAGTCAGCTGGAGCGGGGGGGCCGAGAGACCCAGTACTTC. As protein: CSASQLERGGRETQYF.

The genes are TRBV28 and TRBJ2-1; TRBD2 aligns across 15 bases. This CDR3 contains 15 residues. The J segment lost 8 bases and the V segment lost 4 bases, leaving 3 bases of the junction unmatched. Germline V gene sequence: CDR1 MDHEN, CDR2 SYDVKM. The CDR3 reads CASSWTSGGAYEQFF. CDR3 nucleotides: TGTGCCAGCAGTTGGACTAGCGGGGGGGCCTATGAGCAGTTCTTC.

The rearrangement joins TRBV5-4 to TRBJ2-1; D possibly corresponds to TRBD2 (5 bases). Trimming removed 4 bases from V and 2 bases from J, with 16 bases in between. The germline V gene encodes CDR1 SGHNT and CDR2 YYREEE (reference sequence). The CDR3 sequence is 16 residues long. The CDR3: CASSPAGSTTYNEQFF. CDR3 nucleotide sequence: TGTGCCAGCAGCCCGGCGGGCAGCACCACCTACAATGAGCAGTTCTTC. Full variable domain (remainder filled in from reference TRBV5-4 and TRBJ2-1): ETGVTQSPTHLIKTRGQQVTLRCSSQSGHNTVSWYQQALGQGPQFIFQYYREEENGRGNFPPRFSGLQFPNYSSELNVNALELDDSALYLCASSPAGSTTYNEQFFGPGTRLTVL.

The CDR3 reads CATSAGGYTGELFF. DNA of the CDR3: TGTGCCACCAGTGCGGGGGGGTACACCGGGGAGCTGTTTTTT. The V call is TRBV24-1, the J call TRBJ2-2; TRBD2 matches 8 bases. CDR1 and CDR2 (germline): KGHDR, SFDVKD. Losses at the gene ends were 5 bases for V and 3 bases for J; bases not matched to a gene: 1. CDR3 length: 14 residues.

The CDR3, as DNA: TGTGCCAGCAGAAACGAGAGAGGGTCCGGGGAGCTGTTTTTT. This translates into CASRNERGSGELFF. The V call is TRBV6-5, the J call TRBJ2-2, with D tentatively TRBD2 (5 bases). Trimming took 6 bases from V and 6 from J, leaving 14 bases between them. The germline gives CDR1 MNHEY, CDR2 SVGAGI. The CDR3 extends over 14 amino acids.

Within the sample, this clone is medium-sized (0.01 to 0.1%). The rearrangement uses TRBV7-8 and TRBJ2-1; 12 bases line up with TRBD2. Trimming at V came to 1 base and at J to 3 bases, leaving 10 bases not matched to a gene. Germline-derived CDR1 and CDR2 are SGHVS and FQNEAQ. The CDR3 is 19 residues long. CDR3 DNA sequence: TGTGCCAGCAGCTTAGAGAGGCTAGCGGGGGGGCCAGGCTACAATGAGCAGTTCTTC. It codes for CASSLERLAGGPGYNEQFF.

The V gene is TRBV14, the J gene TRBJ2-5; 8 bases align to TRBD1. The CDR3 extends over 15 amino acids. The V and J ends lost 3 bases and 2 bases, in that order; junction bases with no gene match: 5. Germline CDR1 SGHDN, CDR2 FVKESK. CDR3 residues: CASSHWTGLQETQYF. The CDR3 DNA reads TGTGCCAGCAGCCACTGGACAGGGCTACAAGAGACCCAGTACTTC.

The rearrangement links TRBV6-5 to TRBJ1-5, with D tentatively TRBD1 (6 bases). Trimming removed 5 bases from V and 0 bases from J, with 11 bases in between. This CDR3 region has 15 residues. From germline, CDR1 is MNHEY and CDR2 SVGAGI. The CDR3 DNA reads TGTGCCAGCAGTCGACAGGAGAATAGCAATCAGCCCCAGCATTTT. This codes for CASSRQENSNQPQHF.

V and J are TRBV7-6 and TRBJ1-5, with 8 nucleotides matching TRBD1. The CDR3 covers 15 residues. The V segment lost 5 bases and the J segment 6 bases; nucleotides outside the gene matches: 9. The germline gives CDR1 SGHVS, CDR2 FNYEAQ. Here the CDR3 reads CASSEGQGSRQPQHF. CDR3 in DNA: TGTGCCAGCAGCGAAGGACAGGGCTCGCGTCAGCCCCAGCATTTT. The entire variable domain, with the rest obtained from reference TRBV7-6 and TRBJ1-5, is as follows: GAGVSQSPRYKVTKRGQDVALRCDPISGHVSLYWYRQALGQGPEFLTYFNYEAQQDKSGLPNDRFSAERPEGSISTLTIQRTEQRDSAMYRCASSEGQGSRQPQHFGDGTRLSIL.

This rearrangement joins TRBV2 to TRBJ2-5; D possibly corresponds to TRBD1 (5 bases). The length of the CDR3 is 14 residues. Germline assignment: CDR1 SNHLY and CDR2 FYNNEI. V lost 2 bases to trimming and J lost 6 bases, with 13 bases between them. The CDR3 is CASSEIRGAQTQYF. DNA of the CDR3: TGTGCCAGCAGTGAAATAAGGGGCGCCCAGACCCAGTACTTC.

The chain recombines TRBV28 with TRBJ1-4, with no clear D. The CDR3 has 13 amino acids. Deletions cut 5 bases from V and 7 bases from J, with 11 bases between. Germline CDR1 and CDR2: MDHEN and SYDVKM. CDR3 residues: CASSPGGGEKLFF. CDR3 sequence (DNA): TGTGCCAGCAGTCCGGGTGGAGGTGAAAAACTGTTTTTT.

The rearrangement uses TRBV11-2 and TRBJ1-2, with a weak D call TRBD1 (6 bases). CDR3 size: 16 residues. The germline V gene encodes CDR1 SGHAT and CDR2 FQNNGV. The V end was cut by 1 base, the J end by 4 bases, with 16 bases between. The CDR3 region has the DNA TGTGCCAGCAGCTTAGTCTCAGGGGTCCCCTCCTATGGCTACACCTTC. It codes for CASSLVSGVPSYGYTF.

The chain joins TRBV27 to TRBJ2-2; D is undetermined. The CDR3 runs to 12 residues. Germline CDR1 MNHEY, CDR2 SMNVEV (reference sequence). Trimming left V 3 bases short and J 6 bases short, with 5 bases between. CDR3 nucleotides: TGTGCCAGCAGTTTTCGGTCCGGGGAGCTGTTTTTT. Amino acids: CASSFRSGELFF.

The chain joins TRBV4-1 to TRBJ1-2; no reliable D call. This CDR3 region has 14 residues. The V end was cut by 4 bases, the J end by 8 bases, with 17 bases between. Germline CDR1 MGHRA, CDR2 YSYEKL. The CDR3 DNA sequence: TGCGCCAGCAGCCGAACCGGGGAGGGTATCGGCTACACCTTC. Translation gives CASSRTGEGIGYTF.

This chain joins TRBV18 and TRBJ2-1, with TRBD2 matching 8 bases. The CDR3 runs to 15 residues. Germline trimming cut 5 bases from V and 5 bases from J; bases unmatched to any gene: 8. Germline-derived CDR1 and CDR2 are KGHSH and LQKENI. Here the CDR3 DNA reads TGTGCCAGCTCAAAGTCACTAGCGGATAACAATGAGCAGTTCTTC. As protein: CASSKSLADNNEQFF.

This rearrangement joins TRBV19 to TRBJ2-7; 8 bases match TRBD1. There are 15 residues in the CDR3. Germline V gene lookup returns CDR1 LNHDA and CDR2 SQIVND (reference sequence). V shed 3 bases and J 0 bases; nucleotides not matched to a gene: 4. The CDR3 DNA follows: TGTGCCAGTAGTATTCGGACAGGGAGCTCCTACGAGCAGTACTTC. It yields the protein CASSIRTGSSYEQYF.

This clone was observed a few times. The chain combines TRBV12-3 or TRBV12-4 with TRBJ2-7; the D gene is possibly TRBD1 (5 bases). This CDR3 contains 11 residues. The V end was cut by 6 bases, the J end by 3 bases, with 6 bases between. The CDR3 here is CASSQGYEQYF. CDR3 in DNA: TGTGCCAGCAGCCAGGGCTACGAGCAGTACTTC.

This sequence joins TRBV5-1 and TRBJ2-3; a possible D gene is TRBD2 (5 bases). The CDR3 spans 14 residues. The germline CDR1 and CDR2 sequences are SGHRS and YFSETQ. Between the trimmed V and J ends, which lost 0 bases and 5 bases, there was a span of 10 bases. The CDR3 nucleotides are TGCGCCAGCAGCTTGGCCGAAGGGAGAGATACGCAGTATTTT. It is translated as CASSLAEGRDTQYF.

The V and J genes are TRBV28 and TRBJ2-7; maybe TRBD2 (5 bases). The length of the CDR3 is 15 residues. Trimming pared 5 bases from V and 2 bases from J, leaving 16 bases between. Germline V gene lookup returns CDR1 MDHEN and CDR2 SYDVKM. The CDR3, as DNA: TGTGCCAGCAGTCGCCCAGCGGCAAGAACCTACGAGCAGTACTTC. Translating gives CASSRPAARTYEQYF.

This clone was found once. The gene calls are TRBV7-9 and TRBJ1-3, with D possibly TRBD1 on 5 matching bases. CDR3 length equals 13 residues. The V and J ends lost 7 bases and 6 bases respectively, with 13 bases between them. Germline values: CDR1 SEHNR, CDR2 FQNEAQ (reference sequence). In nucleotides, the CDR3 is TGTGCCAGCACCGAATGGGGCGAAAACACCATATATTTT. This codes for CASTEWGENTIYF.